These 11 T cell receptor beta chains were sequenced from one sample in a study of T cell responses to AZD1222 COVID-19 vaccine. Produced via immunoSEQ multiplex PCR; TCRdb's table is partial and in-frame only. The table shows tens of thousands of clones, with around 93% occurring only once. The sample consisted of peripheral blood, taken 28 days after the second AZD1222 dose. Receptors were obtained from an adult who received the AZD1222 COVID-19 vaccine.

This chain links TRBV29-1 with TRBJ1-2; TRBD1 agrees at 7 bases. The CDR3 sequence is 12 residues long. J was trimmed by 3 bases and V by 5 bases; bases with no gene match: 3. Germline CDR1 is SQVTM and CDR2 is ANQGSEA. The CDR3 protein is CSVLTGDYGYTF. In DNA, the CDR3 is TGCAGCGTTCTTACAGGGGACTATGGCTACACCTTC.

The chain is built from TRBV5-1 and TRBJ2-5; 8 bases are shared with TRBD1. CDR3 size: 14 residues. Per the germline V gene, CDR1 is SGHRS and CDR2 is YFSETQ. V trimming: 4 bases; J trimming: 5 bases; junction bases outside the gene matches: 7. The CDR3 coding sequence is TGCGCCAGCAGCACAGGACAGGGATGGGAGACCCAGTACTTC. Its translation: CASSTGQGWETQYF.

The chain recombines TRBV6-5 with TRBJ2-7; 7 bases line up with TRBD2. There are 16 residues in the CDR3. Trimming removed 0 bases from V and 2 bases from J; junction bases left unmatched: 7. Germline V gene lookup returns CDR1 MNHEY and CDR2 SVGAGI. The CDR3 sequence is CASSYSSGEGAYEQYF. CDR3 bases: TGTGCCAGCAGTTACTCATCGGGGGAGGGAGCCTACGAGCAGTACTTC.

The chain has TRBV4-1 and TRBJ2-7; 11 positions agree with TRBD2. V was pared by 5 bases and J by 3 bases, with 6 bases of the junction left unmatched. The CDR3 consists of 15 residues. CDR1 MGHRA and CDR2 YSYEKL come from the germline V gene. CDR3 sequence (DNA): TGCGCCAGCAGCTTAGGGACTAGCGGCTACTACGAGCAGTACTTC. This translates into CASSLGTSGYYEQYF.

The J gene is TRBJ2-7, the V gene TRBV29-1; D gene ambiguous. The V end was cut by 6 bases, the J end by 3 bases, with 12 bases between. The CDR3 sequence is 12 residues long. The V gene's germline CDR1 is SQVTM and CDR2 ANQGSEA. The CDR3 region is CSVYDTGYEQYF. CDR3 coding DNA: TGCAGCGTCTATGACACGGGCTACGAGCAGTACTTC.

The rearrangement uses TRBV12-3 or TRBV12-4 and TRBJ1-2, with unresolved D. The CDR3 has 13 residues. V dropped 5 bases and J dropped 5 bases, with 12 bases sitting between them. This CDR3 is CASSNRAEYGYTF. The CDR3 coding sequence is TGTGCCAGCAGTAATCGGGCGGAGTATGGCTACACCTTC.

The V and J genes are TRBV5-1 and TRBJ2-5, with D unclear. The CDR3 covers 14 residues. Between the trimmed V and J ends, which lost 2 bases and 1 base, there was a span of 9 bases. Germline V gene data show CDR1 as SGHRS and CDR2 as YFSETQ. The CDR3: CASSLGPVQETQYF. The CDR3 DNA follows: TGCGCCAGCAGCTTAGGTCCAGTCCAAGAGACCCAGTACTTC.

The V and J genes are TRBV2 and TRBJ1-1; a possible D gene is TRBD1 (5 bases). V dropped 6 bases and J dropped 7 bases, with 15 bases sitting between them. CDR1 is SNHLY and CDR2 is FYNNEI in the germline V gene. The CDR3 spans 13 residues. The DNA for the CDR3 is TGTGCCAGCAGCCCACGGGGCAGGTTTGAAGCTTTCTTT. Its translation is CASSPRGRFEAFF.

The CDR3 DNA sequence: TGTGCCAGCAGTTTCGGGCTCAGCACAGATACGCAGTATTTT. It translates to CASSFGLSTDTQYF. The chain uses TRBV6-2 or TRBV6-3 and TRBJ2-3; the D is unclear. The germline V and J ends were trimmed by 4 bases and 0 bases, with 8 bases remaining between them. Germline loops: CDR1 MNHEY, CDR2 SVGEGT. The length of the CDR3 is 14 residues.

The gene calls are TRBV11-2 and TRBJ2-3; D remains unclear. From germline, CDR1 is SGHAT and CDR2 FQNNGV. V was clipped by 1 base and J by 3 bases, with 5 bases between them. The CDR3 has 13 residues. This chain's CDR3 is CASSLAATDTQYF. The DNA for the CDR3 is TGTGCCAGCAGCTTAGCGGCAACAGATACGCAGTATTTT.

The V and J genes are TRBV6-2 or TRBV6-3 and TRBJ2-1, with a weak D call TRBD1 (5 bases). The CDR3 is 14 amino acids. The germline V gene encodes CDR1 MNHEY and CDR2 SVGEGT. Trimming pared 4 bases from V and 6 bases from J, leaving 13 bases between. The CDR3 DNA follows: TGTGCCAGCAGTTCCCTCCCAGGGTCCAATGAGCAGTTCTTC. Translated: CASSSLPGSNEQFF.